This is a list of T cell receptor beta chains from one sample in a study of spatial heterogeneity in lung cancer. TCRdb itself ran the 5' RACE reads through MiXCR, one entry per CDR3 protein. This sample has 9,500 to 12,000 distinct CDR3 sequences, with 6% to 9.5% found just once. The sequencing used lung tumor tissue, collected at surgery. These receptor sequences come from a female donor with early-stage non-small cell lung cancer. The CDR3 runs from the conserved cysteine through the conserved F or W. The D gene is left open where the match is weak. A clone size is listed for some rows: how often the clone was seen (once, few, many), or a class if it is expanded.

d_call: NA; v_call: TRBV11-1; j_call: TRBJ1-1; cdr3_length: 11; clone_size: many; cdr3_aa: CASSGLGEAFF; cdr3_nt: TGTGCCAGCTCGGGGCTTGGTGAAGCTTTCTTT
d_call: NA; v_call: TRBV6-2/TRBV6-3; j_call: TRBJ1-1; cdr3_length: 13; clone_size: many; cdr3_aa: CASSSTGTSLAFF; cdr3_nt: TGTGCCAGCAGTTCGACAGGAACGAGCCTCGCTTTCTTT
d_call: TRBD1; v_call: TRBV5-1; j_call: TRBJ1-1; cdr3_length: 14; clone_size: many; cdr3_aa: CASSSGQMNTEAFF; cdr3_nt: TGCGCCAGCAGCTCGGGACAGATGAACACTGAAGCTTTCTTT
d_call: TRBD2; v_call: TRBV20-1; j_call: TRBJ2-5; cdr3_length: 13; clone_size: few; cdr3_aa: CSARAGGTETQYF; cdr3_nt: TGCAGTGCTAGAGCGGGGGGGACCGAGACCCAGTACTTC
d_call: TRBD1; v_call: TRBV2; j_call: TRBJ1-1; cdr3_length: 15; clone_size: few; cdr3_aa: CASSGTGEGNTEAFF; cdr3_nt: TGTGCCAGCAGTGGGACAGGGGAAGGGAACACTGAAGCTTTCTTT
d_call: TRBD2; v_call: TRBV20-1; j_call: TRBJ2-7; cdr3_length: 14; clone_size: many; cdr3_aa: CSALHGGSSYEQYF; cdr3_nt: TGCAGTGCTCTCCATGGCGGGAGCTCCTACGAGCAGTACTTC
d_call: NA; v_call: TRBV20-1; j_call: TRBJ2-4; cdr3_length: 15; clone_size: NA; cdr3_aa: CSASNPTADRRIQYF; cdr3_nt: TGCAGTGCTAGTAATCCCACGGCCGATCGGAGGATTCAGTACTTC
d_call: NA; v_call: TRBV11-2; j_call: TRBJ2-7; cdr3_length: 14; clone_size: medium-sized; cdr3_aa: CASSKMSGPYEQYF; cdr3_nt: TGTGCCAGCAGTAAAATGTCCGGACCCTACGAGCAGTACTTC
d_call: NA; v_call: TRBV20-1; j_call: TRBJ2-7; cdr3_length: 13; clone_size: NA; cdr3_aa: CSASLDSSYEQYF; cdr3_nt: TGCAGTGCTAGCCTCGACAGCTCCTACGAGCAGTACTTC
d_call: NA; v_call: TRBV6-1; j_call: TRBJ2-7; cdr3_length: 18; clone_size: NA; cdr3_aa: CASSETSPRTPAWYEQYF; cdr3_nt: TGTGCCAGCAGTGAAACAAGTCCTAGGACACCTGCCTGGTACGAGCAGTACTTC
d_call: NA; v_call: TRBV29-1; j_call: TRBJ2-7; cdr3_length: 14; clone_size: once; cdr3_aa: CSGLQGKFPYEQYF; cdr3_nt: TGCAGCGGCCTTCAGGGGAAGTTTCCCTACGAGCAGTACTTC
d_call: TRBD1; v_call: TRBV7-9; j_call: TRBJ2-4; cdr3_length: 14; clone_size: many; cdr3_aa: CASSLLQGENIQYF; cdr3_nt: TGTGCCAGCAGCTTACTACAGGGGGAAAACATTCAGTACTTC
d_call: NA; v_call: TRBV14; j_call: TRBJ2-5; cdr3_length: 17; clone_size: medium-sized; cdr3_aa: CASSPLPGGPIQETQYF; cdr3_nt: TGTGCCAGCAGCCCCCTTCCCGGGGGCCCAATCCAAGAGACCCAGTACTTC
d_call: TRBD1; v_call: TRBV4-3; j_call: TRBJ2-6; cdr3_length: 17; clone_size: many; cdr3_aa: CASSLWTGGAGANVLTF; cdr3_nt: TGCGCCAGCAGCCTATGGACAGGGGGCGCTGGGGCCAACGTCCTGACTTTC
d_call: TRBD1; v_call: TRBV7-9; j_call: TRBJ1-1; cdr3_length: 18; clone_size: many; cdr3_aa: CASSLARSQGGGDTEAFF; cdr3_nt: TGTGCCAGCAGCTTAGCTAGGAGCCAGGGGGGTGGTGACACTGAAGCTTTCTTT
d_call: TRBD1; v_call: TRBV15; j_call: TRBJ2-7; cdr3_length: 12; clone_size: many; cdr3_aa: CATSGGGQERYF; cdr3_nt: TGTGCCACCAGCGGAGGAGGACAGGAGCGGTACTTC
d_call: NA; v_call: TRBV7-2; j_call: TRBJ2-6; cdr3_length: 19; clone_size: medium-sized; cdr3_aa: CASSLAGGWGDSGANVLTF; cdr3_nt: TGTGCCAGCAGCTTAGCGGGAGGATGGGGGGACTCTGGGGCCAACGTCCTGACTTTC
d_call: TRBD2; v_call: TRBV9; j_call: TRBJ2-1; cdr3_length: 17; clone_size: medium-sized; cdr3_aa: CASSVGAGGSLYNEQFF; cdr3_nt: TGTGCCAGCAGCGTAGGAGCGGGGGGGTCTTTATACAATGAGCAGTTCTTC
d_call: NA; v_call: TRBV7-2; j_call: TRBJ1-6; cdr3_length: 16; clone_size: many; cdr3_aa: CASSLRGSGQNSPLHF; cdr3_nt: TGTGCCAGCAGCTTAAGAGGTTCAGGTCAAAATTCACCCCTCCACTTT
d_call: TRBD1; v_call: TRBV6-6; j_call: TRBJ1-6; cdr3_length: 14; clone_size: few; cdr3_aa: CASSTGTGYSPLHF; cdr3_nt: TGTGCCAGTAGTACCGGGACAGGGTATTCACCCCTCCACTTT
d_call: NA; v_call: TRBV12-3/TRBV12-4; j_call: TRBJ2-4; cdr3_length: 12; clone_size: medium-sized; cdr3_aa: CASAQGKNIQYF; cdr3_nt: TGTGCCAGCGCGCAGGGAAAAAACATTCAGTACTTC
d_call: TRBD2; v_call: TRBV27; j_call: TRBJ2-2; cdr3_length: 17; clone_size: medium-sized; cdr3_aa: CASQSRTSGGRAGELFF; cdr3_nt: TGTGCCAGTCAGTCCCGGACTAGCGGGGGAAGGGCCGGGGAGCTGTTTTTT
d_call: NA; v_call: TRBV28; j_call: TRBJ2-3; cdr3_length: 15; clone_size: many; cdr3_aa: CASSLVRGSTDTQYF; cdr3_nt: TGTGCCAGCAGTTTGGTGCGGGGAAGCACAGATACGCAGTATTTT
d_call: NA; v_call: TRBV27; j_call: TRBJ1-5; cdr3_length: 14; clone_size: medium-sized; cdr3_aa: CASKGIQDNQPQHF; cdr3_nt: TGTGCCAGCAAGGGGATACAGGACAATCAGCCCCAGCATTTT
d_call: TRBD2; v_call: TRBV7-2; j_call: TRBJ2-3; cdr3_length: 13; clone_size: many; cdr3_aa: CASSPGTSPTQYF; cdr3_nt: TGTGCCAGCAGCCCTGGGACTAGCCCTACGCAGTATTTT
d_call: TRBD2; v_call: TRBV6-1; j_call: TRBJ2-1; cdr3_length: 15; clone_size: NA; cdr3_aa: CASTRDSGGYNEQFF; cdr3_nt: TGTGCCAGCACCCGAGATAGCGGGGGATACAATGAGCAGTTCTTC
d_call: NA; v_call: TRBV10-3; j_call: TRBJ1-2; cdr3_length: 13; clone_size: medium-sized; cdr3_aa: CASKDLSGYGYTF; cdr3_nt: TGTGCCAGTAAGGACCTGAGTGGCTATGGCTACACCTTC
d_call: TRBD1; v_call: TRBV7-9; j_call: TRBJ2-2; cdr3_length: 15; clone_size: medium-sized; cdr3_aa: CASKNGTGIIGELFF; cdr3_nt: TGTGCCAGCAAAAACGGGACAGGAATTATCGGGGAGCTGTTTTTT